This T cell receptor (beta chain) was sequenced for a study of blood T cell repertoires in COVID-19. Whole-study context: Acute-phase and convalescent COVID-19 samples originated in the United States, Italy and Spain. PBMCs, B-cell-depleted T cells, or T cells provided the cDNA or gDNA that made up the material.

Assay: immunoSEQ multiplex PCR; the TCRdb copy retains only in-frame clones and omits some. This table has hundreds of thousands of clones, almost 85% appearing once. The clonotype comes from a woman of 80 years or more with acute or convalescent COVID-19. Sequenced: peripheral blood.

This CDR3 reads CASSPGQGPWNTEAFF. For the CDR3, the DNA is TGTGCCAGCAGCCCCGGACAGGGGCCATGGAACACTGAAGCTTTCTTT. V gene TRBV7-9 combines with J gene TRBJ1-1; TRBD1 agrees at 9 bases. Per germline, CDR1 SEHNR and CDR2 FQNEAQ (reference sequence). CDR3 length: 16 residues. J gave up 1 base and V 5 bases, and 8 bases lay outside the gene matches. The full variable domain, in which reference TRBV7-9 and TRBJ1-1 provide the parts outside the CDR3, is DTGVSQNPRHKITKRGQNVTFRCDPISEHNRLYWYRQTLGQGPEFLTYFQNEAQLEKSRLLSDRFSAERPKGSFSTLEIQRTEQGDSAMYLCASSPGQGPWNTEAFFGQGTRLTVV.